The 24 T cell receptor beta chains presented below share a single source sample, sequenced in a study of vaccination and CD4 T cells after COVID-19. What these receptors recognize is not known. Treatment here: approximately 9-day PBMC culture with coronavirus spike peptide pools or control peptides (ViraFEST assay). Cultured CD4+ T-cell DNA underwent Oncomine TCR Beta short-read sequencing. MiXCR, applied by TCRdb to the PCR reads, yields one record per CDR3 protein. The table lists roughly 7,400 distinct CDR3 sequences, 74% of them singletons. Sequenced: CD4+ T cells from blood, cultured in vitro. Source of these receptors: a human donor who had recovered from COVID-19.

CDR3 residues: CASSTTTGGGTEAFF. The CDR3 DNA reads as TGTGCCAGTAGTACGACGACAGGGGGTGGCACTGAAGCTTTCTTT. This chain uses TRBV19 with TRBJ1-1; 9 bases are shared with TRBD1. Germline CDR1 reads LNHDA; CDR2 reads SQIVND (reference sequence). The CDR3 runs to 15 residues. J gave up 4 bases and V 4 bases, and 7 bases lay outside the gene matches.

The chain uses TRBV11-2 and TRBJ2-7, with 8 bases that match TRBD2. This CDR3 is 14 amino acids long. J lost 3 bases, V lost 1 base, and 2 bases had no gene match. The germline CDR1 and CDR2 sequences are SGHAT and FQNNGV. The CDR3 nucleotides read TGTGCCAGCAGCTTAGGTCTAGCGGGCTACGAGCAGTACTTC. As protein: CASSLGLAGYEQYF. Variable domain in full (rest from reference TRBV11-2 and TRBJ2-7): EAGVAQSPRYKIIEKRQSVAFWCNPISGHATLYWYQQILGQGPKLLIQFQNNGVVDDSQLPKDRFSAERLKGVDSTLKIQPAKLEDSAVYLCASSLGLAGYEQYFGPGTRLTVT.

The gene calls are TRBV7-3 and TRBJ2-2; TRBD2 aligns across 7 bases. With 0 bases clipped from V and 7 bases from J, the junction kept 2 bases outside the gene matches. The germline CDR1 and CDR2 sequences are SGHTA and FQGTGA. This CDR3 is built from 14 residues. CDR3 sequence (DNA): TGTGCCAGCAGCTTAACGGAGCGGGGCGGGGAGCTGTTTTTT. It encodes CASSLTERGGELFF.

This clonotype occurred a few times. This chain joins TRBV27 and TRBJ2-7; 10 nucleotides agree with TRBD1. Germline V gene sequence: CDR1 MNHEY, CDR2 SMNVEV (reference sequence). This CDR3 spans 15 amino acids. Germline trimming cut 4 bases from V and 3 bases from J; bases unmatched to any gene: 6. CDR3 coding DNA: TGTGCCAGCAGTTCCGACAGGGGGCACGACTACGAGCAGTACTTC. Translating it yields CASSSDRGHDYEQYF.

This sequence joins TRBV7-6 and TRBJ1-2; the D is unclear. CDR1 and CDR2 from the germline V gene are SGHVS and FNYEAQ. Trimming pared 1 base from V and 10 bases from J, leaving 10 bases between. This CDR3 region has 12 residues. The CDR3 DNA is TGTGCCAGCAGCTTAGGCGGATTTCTCTACACCTTC. The encoded protein is CASSLGGFLYTF.

The sample holds one count of this clonotype. J is TRBJ2-7 and V is TRBV4-1, with TRBD2 matching over 7 bases. The J segment lost 2 bases and the V segment lost 4 bases, leaving 11 bases of the junction unmatched. CDR3 length: 16 amino acids. Germline V gene data show CDR1 as MGHRA and CDR2 as YSYEKL. CDR3 loop: CASSRMSAGRTYEQYF. The CDR3 DNA sequence: TGCGCCAGCAGCCGAATGAGTGCCGGGAGGACCTACGAGCAGTACTTC.

The chain combines TRBV7-2 with TRBJ2-7, with 10 bases aligning to TRBD2. The CDR3 consists of 18 residues. The J segment lost 5 bases and the V segment lost 5 bases, leaving 18 bases of the junction unmatched. In germline, CDR1 is SGHTA, CDR2 FQGNSA. This CDR3 reads CASSVTFGAGGPWNEQYF. In nucleotides, the CDR3 is TGTGCCAGCAGCGTCACGTTTGGAGCGGGGGGGCCTTGGAACGAGCAGTACTTC.

CDR3 sequence: CASSKTVGQNTGELFF. As DNA, the CDR3 is TGTGCCAGCAGCAAAACCGTAGGACAGAACACCGGGGAGCTGTTTTTT. The chain couples TRBV21-1 to TRBJ2-2; the table's D call of TRBD1 was not tested on the DNA. TRBV21-1 is marked as a pseudogene. This CDR3 has 16 residues.

The chain joins TRBV6-1 to TRBJ1-5; TRBD1 matches 8 bases. V lost 4 bases, J lost 3 bases, and 2 bases stayed unmatched. There are 14 residues in the CDR3. Germline V gene data show CDR1 as MNHNS and CDR2 as SASEGT. CDR3 DNA: TGTGCCAGCAGTGCGGGACAGGACAATCAGCCCCAGCATTTT. The encoded protein is CASSAGQDNQPQHF.

The chain has TRBV10-3 and TRBJ2-2; D is unresolved. V dropped 0 bases and J dropped 5 bases, with 13 bases sitting between them. CDR1 ENHRY and CDR2 SYGVKD come from the germline V gene. The CDR3 is 16 amino acids. CDR3 DNA sequence: TGTGCCATCAGTGAGTCCACTACCCAGAGGACCGGGGAGCTGTTTTTT. It translates to CAISESTTQRTGELFF.

The rearrangement uses TRBV5-1 and TRBJ1-2, with 10 positions matching TRBD1. The CDR3 extends over 14 amino acids. Germline CDR1 and CDR2: SGHRS and YFSETQ. V shed 0 bases and J 8 bases; nucleotides not matched to a gene: 4. For the CDR3, the DNA is TGCGCCAGCAGCTTGGCCGGGACAGGGGACGGCTACACCTTC. Translating it yields CASSLAGTGDGYTF.

V is TRBV20-1 and J is TRBJ1-2; tentatively, D is TRBD1 (5 bases). This CDR3 is 14 amino acids long. V was trimmed by 3 bases and J by 7 bases, leaving 18 bases between them. Germline-derived CDR1 and CDR2 are DFQATT and SNEGSKA (reference sequence). The CDR3 nucleotides are TGCAGTGCTAGTGGTGGATTAGGGGCCCGTGGCTACACCTTC. The encoded protein is CSASGGLGARGYTF.

CDR3 coding DNA: TGTGCCAGCAGTCCGGGGACTGAAGCTTTCTTT. Translated: CASSPGTEAFF. The chain couples TRBV2 to TRBJ1-1, with unresolved D. The V gene's germline CDR1 is SNHLY and CDR2 FYNNEI. The germline V and J ends were trimmed by 5 bases and 5 bases, with 6 bases remaining between them. This CDR3 comprises 11 residues. Full variable domain (missing parts from reference TRBV2 and TRBJ1-1): EPEVTQTPSHQVTQMGQEVILRCVPISNHLYFYWYRQILGQKVEFLVSFYNNEISEKSEIFDDQFSVERPDGSNFTLKIRSTKLEDSAMYFCASSPGTEAFFGQGTRLTVV.

This chain uses TRBV6-1 with TRBJ1-6; possibly TRBD1 for D (5 bases). The germline V gene encodes CDR1 MNHNS and CDR2 SASEGT. This CDR3 spans 13 amino acids. The ends were cut back, 6 bases at V and 5 bases at J, with 8 bases in the middle. CDR3 DNA sequence: TGTGCCAGCAGGGCAGGGCATAATTCACCCCTCCACTTT. Its translation is CASRAGHNSPLHF.

The chain carries TRBV30 and TRBJ2-5, with 10 bases matching TRBD1. Germline values: CDR1 GTSNPN, CDR2 SVGIG (reference sequence). The CDR3 runs 14 residues. Losses at the gene ends were 7 bases for V and 4 bases for J; bases not matched to a gene: 9. The CDR3 DNA reads TGTGCCTATAGACAAGACAGGGGGCTAGAGACCCAGTACTTC. Its translation: CAYRQDRGLETQYF.

This clonotype was seen a single time. The chain couples TRBV11-1 to TRBJ2-5; D uncertain. Trimming left V 4 bases short and J 4 bases short, with 19 bases between. Germline lookup yields CDR1 SGHAT and CDR2 FQDESV (reference sequence). CDR3 length: 16 residues. CDR3 in amino acids: CASSSWTFTAGETQYF. CDR3 bases: TGTGCCAGCAGCTCCTGGACCTTTACGGCCGGAGAGACCCAGTACTTC.

The chain carries TRBV12-3 or TRBV12-4 and TRBJ1-2; unclear D gene. Deletions cut 3 bases from V and 2 bases from J, with 7 bases between. The CDR3 spans 13 residues. The CDR3 nucleotides read TGTGCCAGCAGTTTGAAGGGCAACTATGGCTACACCTTC. This encodes CASSLKGNYGYTF.

The chain is built from TRBV20-1 and TRBJ2-7, with D possibly matching TRBD1 (6 bases). The CDR3 loop spans 12 amino acids. The V gene lost 6 bases and the J gene lost 2 bases, with 11 bases spanning the gap. CDR1 and CDR2 from the germline V gene are DFQATT and SNEGSKA (reference sequence). This chain's CDR3 is CSATGQTYEQYF. The CDR3 DNA reads as TGCAGTGCCACTGGACAGACCTACGAGCAGTACTTC.

The V gene is TRBV6-2 or TRBV6-3, the J gene TRBJ1-5; TRBD1 agrees at 8 bases. Germline lookup yields CDR1 MNHEY and CDR2 SVGEGT. The CDR3 sequence is 18 residues long. J lost 1 base, V lost 6 bases, and 14 bases had no gene match. The CDR3 here is CASRDAPGRTGSNQPQHF. CDR3 nucleotide sequence: TGTGCCAGCAGGGACGCCCCAGGCCGGACAGGGAGCAATCAGCCCCAGCATTTT.

The gene calls are TRBV20-1 and TRBJ2-3; tentatively, D is TRBD1 or TRBD2 (5 bases each). The ends were cut back, 5 bases at V and 6 bases at J, with 12 bases in the middle. The CDR3 contains 12 residues. CDR1 is DFQATT and CDR2 is SNEGSKA in the germline V gene (reference sequence). Written as DNA, the CDR3 is TGCAGTGCTCCACAGGTAGCGGATACGCAGTATTTT. The encoded protein is CSAPQVADTQYF.

The chain joins TRBV7-8 to TRBJ2-1; TRBD2 agrees at 9 bases. The CDR3 extends over 16 amino acids. V dropped 1 base and J dropped 7; count of bases not matched to a gene: 8. Germline-derived CDR1 and CDR2 are SGHVS and FQNEAQ. The CDR3 bases are TGTGCCAGCAGCTTAGTGGGCGGGGGGGCTGGGAATGAGCAGTTCTTC. It translates to CASSLVGGGAGNEQFF.

V and J are TRBV28 and TRBJ2-3; D may be TRBD2 (6 bases). Trimming took off 7 bases at V and 0 bases at J, with 11 bases between the two ends. The CDR3 has 14 residues. Germline loops: CDR1 MDHEN, CDR2 SYDVKM. The CDR3 spells CASTIGGSTDTQYF. The CDR3 region has the DNA TGTGCCAGCACCATCGGGGGAAGCACAGATACGCAGTATTTT.

V usage is TRBV6-2 or TRBV6-3 and J usage is TRBJ1-3, with D unresolved. Germline V gene data show CDR1 as MNHEY and CDR2 as SVGEGT. CDR3 length equals 11 residues. The CDR3, as DNA: TGTGCGACGGCATCTGGAAACACCATATATTTT. It is translated as CATASGNTIYF.

The V gene is TRBV7-3, the J gene TRBJ1-2, with TRBD1 identical over 7 bases. Germline V gene data show CDR1 as SGHTA and CDR2 as FQGTGA. V shed 5 bases and J 4 bases; nucleotides not matched to a gene: 10. The CDR3 extends over 15 amino acids. The DNA of the CDR3 is TGTGCCAGCAGCCCTAGCGGGGACAGCGTCTATGGCTACACCTTC. This gives the protein CASSPSGDSVYGYTF.